The clone carrying this T cell receptor beta chain was seen once. The record originates from a study of cytomegalovirus exposure and HLA in healthy donors. Turning to the study itself: In a later analysis, it was reported that the roughly 120 validation repertoires had been produced on the same platform as the 550 to 850 repertoires belonging to the first cohort.

Libraries were prepared by immunoSEQ multiplex PCR; TCRdb keeps only in-frame clonotypes and omits some of them. This repertoire shows 150,000 to 250,000 clones, roughly 81% found once; its top ten account for roughly 1.2%. V was pared by 4 bases and J by 4 bases, with 10 bases of the junction left unmatched. CDR1 is SNHLY, CDR2 FYNNEI, per germline. The CDR3 contains 17 residues. V usage is TRBV2 and J usage is TRBJ2-7, with 13 bases lining up with TRBD2. The specimen was PBMCs. This sequence originates from a young woman in good health and CMV-seronegative. The CDR3 DNA reads TGTGCCAGCAGTGTCCCACTTACTAGCGGGAGGGATTACGAGCAGTACTTC. Translated: CASSVPLTSGRDYEQYF. The full variable domain, rest sourced from reference TRBV2 and TRBJ2-7, is EPEVTQTPSHQVTQMGQEVILRCVPISNHLYFYWYRQILGQKVEFLVSFYNNEISEKSEIFDDQFSVERPDGSNFTLKIRSTKLEDSAMYFCASSVPLTSGRDYEQYFGPGTRLTVT.